Reported below is one TCR beta chain. Its antigen is undetermined. A marrow graft followed busulfan-fludarabine conditioning, with cyclophosphamide on days +3 and +4. The V end lost 5 bases, the J end lost 0 bases, and 17 bases lay between the germline ends. Germline V gives CDR1 SGHAT, CDR2 FQNNGV. This CDR3 has 17 residues. Sequencing used immunoSEQ multiplex PCR; TCRdb keeps in-frame clones, though not all of them. The repertoire holds about 4,500 clones, with about 80% as singletons. The data originate from a study of T cells after posttransplantation cyclophosphamide. General study results and limits: Skin or GI-infiltrating T cells shared few TRB sequences with blood. Donor CD8+ memory clones often dominated recipient blood repertoires at later times.

Sequences were derived from PBMCs, sampled after allogeneic stem cell transplant with posttransplant cyclophosphamide. This TCR came from a male patient between 45 and 60 years old who received an allogeneic stem cell transplant from a related donor and was CMV-positive. The graft donor may have given rise to some T cells. The chain joins TRBV11-2 to TRBJ1-3; tentatively, D is TRBD1 (6 bases). CDR3 protein: CASSGGATGLSGNTIYF. As DNA, the CDR3 is TGTGCCAGCAGCGGGGGGGCGACAGGCCTCTCTGGAAACACCATATATTTT.